The 14 T cell receptor beta chains below were found in one sample sequenced in a study of T cells in Graves' hyperthyroidism and ophthalmopathy. Amplification of TCR beta CDR3 regions used RNA as the template. The HTBI set primed first-round TCR CDR3 RT-PCR. Using its own MiXCR run on the multiplex PCR reads, TCRdb lists one record per CDR3 protein. The table shows 600,000 to 650,000 distinct CDR3 sequences, with around 20% occurring only once. The sequencing sample was made of blood. The receptors were gathered from a man aged 25 to 40 with Graves' ophthalmopathy.

The chain is built from TRBV27 and TRBJ1-4; 10 bases line up with TRBD1. Trimming cost V 6 bases and J 8 bases; bases outside gene matches: 12. The CDR3 sequence is 16 residues long. Germline CDR1 is MNHEY and CDR2 is SMNVEV (reference sequence). The CDR3 reads CASSSLEDRGDEKLFF. CDR3 nucleotides: TGTGCCAGCAGCTCCCTCGAGGACAGGGGGGACGAAAAACTGTTTTTT.

This clonotype was observed many times. The chain carries TRBV30 and TRBJ1-1; D not resolved. The CDR3 loop spans 13 amino acids. Per the germline V gene, CDR1 is GTSNPN and CDR2 is SVGIG (reference sequence). V lost 0 bases and J 1 base, leaving 6 bases between the germline ends. The CDR3 nucleotides are TGTGCCTGGAGTGTACACAGGAACACTGAAGCTTTCTTT. This translates into CAWSVHRNTEAFF.

In DNA, the CDR3 is TGTGCCAGCAGGGAATACTTCCGCGATGAGCAGTTCTTC. Translating it yields CASREYFRDEQFF. The V and J genes are TRBV2 and TRBJ2-1; D is undetermined. V was shortened by 6 bases and J by 8 bases, with 14 bases between the two germline ends. Per the germline V gene, CDR1 is SNHLY and CDR2 is FYNNEI. CDR3 length: 13 residues.

This clonotype was seen at least ten times. The chain has TRBV7-8 and TRBJ1-1; D not certain. The germline CDR1 and CDR2 sequences are SGHVS and FQNEAQ. The V end lost 4 bases, the J end lost 5 bases, and 14 bases lay between the germline ends. The CDR3 is 14 amino acids. The CDR3 reads CASSSSIGGTEAFF. The CDR3 DNA reads as TGTGCCAGCAGCTCCTCCATCGGCGGGACTGAAGCTTTCTTT. The full variable domain, completed using reference TRBV7-8 and TRBJ1-1, is GAGVSQSPRYKVAKRGQDVALRCDPISGHVSLFWYQQALGQGPEFLTYFQNEAQLDKSGLPSDRFFAERPEGSVSTLKIQRTQQEDSAVYLCASSSSIGGTEAFFGQGTRLTVV.

There are many counts of this clonotype. V and J are TRBV7-9 and TRBJ1-1; D gene unclear. The CDR3 spans 14 residues. CDR1 and CDR2 from the germline V gene are SEHNR and FQNEAQ (reference sequence). Deletions cut 0 bases from V and 1 base from J, with 6 bases between. The CDR3 DNA reads TGTGCCAGCAGCTTAGCGTCCGGGAACACTGAAGCTTTCTTT. Translated, it gives CASSLASGNTEAFF.

This clonotype has at least ten counts. The chain joins TRBV15 to TRBJ1-1; 7 bases match TRBD1. Per germline, CDR1 LNHNV and CDR2 YYDKDF (reference sequence). The junction had 19 bases not matched to a gene; V was cut back by 0 bases and J by 0 bases. CDR3 size: 21 residues. The CDR3 sequence is CATSRDLFGQDGTQMNTEAFF. The CDR3 DNA is TGTGCCACCAGCAGAGATTTATTCGGACAGGACGGGACCCAAATGAACACTGAAGCTTTCTTT.

The rearrangement links TRBV29-1 to TRBJ2-3, with D unclear. The CDR3 loop spans 13 amino acids. The V end was cut by 4 bases, the J end by 2 bases, with 10 bases between. Germline CDR1 is SQVTM and CDR2 is ANQGSEA. Here the CDR3 reads CSVVAYFTDTQYF. DNA of the CDR3: TGCAGCGTTGTTGCCTACTTCACAGATACGCAGTATTTT.

This clonotype was seen only a few times. V is TRBV6-1 and J is TRBJ1-3; a possible D gene is TRBD1 (6 bases). Germline-derived CDR1 and CDR2 are MNHNS and SASEGT. This CDR3 has 15 amino acids. Trimming cost V 6 bases and J 1 base, with 13 bases left between them. CDR3 DNA sequence: TGTGCCAGCAGGATGGACAGACCTTCTGGAAACACCATATATTTT. It translates to CASRMDRPSGNTIYF.

The table lists this clonotype with a few counts. This sequence joins TRBV12-3 or TRBV12-4 and TRBJ1-1, with a possible D match to TRBD1 (6 bases). The CDR3 sequence is 14 residues long. V lost 5 bases to trimming and J lost 4 bases, with 14 bases between them. Here the CDR3 reads CASSRTDTSTEAFF. The CDR3 DNA reads as TGTGCCAGCAGTCGGACAGATACTTCCACTGAAGCTTTCTTT.

This clonotype was seen more than once but under ten times. The chain has TRBV29-1 and TRBJ2-2; 9 positions agree with TRBD2. V lost 1 base to trimming and J lost 0 bases; unmatched junction nucleotides: 6. The CDR3 consists of 17 residues. The germline gives CDR1 SQVTM, CDR2 ANQGSEA. DNA of the CDR3: TGCAGCGTTGAAGGGCTAGCGGGGAACCCGAACACCGGGGAGCTGTTTTTT. It codes for CSVEGLAGNPNTGELFF.

This clonotype has ten or more counts. The rearrangement links TRBV30 to TRBJ1-1; 9 bases line up with TRBD1. CDR3 length: 11 residues. V lost 2 bases and J lost 11; bases outside the gene matches: 3. CDR1 and CDR2 (germline): GTSNPN, SVGIG (reference sequence). In nucleotides, the CDR3 is TGTGCCTGGAGTACAGGGGGCTACGCTTTCTTT. It translates to CAWSTGGYAFF. Together with reference TRBV30 and TRBJ1-1, the CDR3 gives the full variable domain: SQTIHQWPATLVQPVGSPLSLECTVEGTSNPNLYWYRQAAGRGLQLLFYSVGIGQISSEVPQNLSASRPQDRQFILSSKKLLLSDSGFYLCAWSTGGYAFFGQGTRLTVV.

This clonotype was picked up a small number of times. The V call is TRBV18, the J call TRBJ2-6; 7 bases are shared with TRBD2. Germline values: CDR1 KGHSH, CDR2 LQKENI. V gave up 0 bases and J gave up 6 bases; unmatched junction bases: 5. This CDR3 has 16 residues. The CDR3 DNA is TGTGCCAGCTCACCACCGGCGGGAGCTGAGGCCAACGTCCTGACTTTC. Translated: CASSPPAGAEANVLTF.

About this clonotype: Since a much larger clone is just one base distant, this may be a read error. This CDR3 is CASSLGSPGQGAFEQSF. The DNA for the CDR3 is TGCGCCAGCAGCTTGGGCAGTCCGGGACAGGGGGCTTTTGAGCAGTCCTTC. The chain has TRBV5-1 and TRBJ2-1; 12 bases match TRBD1. Looked up from germline, CDR1 is SGHRS and CDR2 is YFSETQ. The CDR3 has 17 residues.

Many counts were recorded for this clonotype. The J gene is TRBJ1-1, the V gene TRBV6-4; 8 bases are a match to TRBD1. This CDR3 has 15 amino acids. CDR1 MRHNA and CDR2 SNTAGT come from the germline V gene. The ends lost 6 bases at V and 5 bases at J; junction bases unmatched: 11. CDR3 residues: CASRLTGTGLTEAFF. The CDR3, as DNA: TGTGCCAGCAGACTCACCGGGACAGGACTGACTGAAGCTTTCTTT.